Listed here are 20 T cell receptor beta chains from one sample, sequenced in a study of post-analysis software for immune sequencing data. Their recognized antigens are unknown. Study-wide findings and caveats: A few TRBV segments appeared more often in patients than in controls, and TRBV5-6, TRBV5-1 and TRBV20-1 were among these.

The authors incorporated unique molecular identifiers into the TCR beta cDNA libraries. TCRdb redid the calling of the PCR reads with MiXCR, one entry per CDR3 protein. The sample consists of hundreds of thousands of distinct CDR3 sequences, approximately 59% of them appearing once. Sequences were obtained from blood. These receptor sequences come from a girl aged 2-10 years with multiple sclerosis.

This clonotype showed up just a few times. The chain joins TRBV6-5 to TRBJ1-5; D is uncertain. The CDR3 is 12 amino acids. Germline CDR1 MNHEY, CDR2 SVGAGI. Trimming pared 6 bases from V and 10 bases from J, leaving 13 bases between. Here the CDR3 DNA reads TGTGCCAGCAGCCCTACGGAGGGCCCCCAGCATTTT. It is translated as CASSPTEGPQHF.

The rearrangement links TRBV10-3 to TRBJ1-1; no reliable D call. Germline V gene lookup returns CDR1 ENHRY and CDR2 SYGVKD. This CDR3 has 17 amino acids. Deletions cut 2 bases from V and 0 bases from J, with 16 bases between. The CDR3 is CAISEPRGGAMNTEAFF. For the CDR3, the DNA is TGTGCCATCAGTGAGCCCCGGGGAGGTGCAATGAACACTGAAGCTTTCTTT.

This clonotype was counted a few times. J is TRBJ2-1 and V is TRBV7-9; 11 bases align to TRBD2. This CDR3 comprises 18 residues. Trimming took 9 bases from V and 5 from J; bases not matched to a gene: 18. Germline V gene data show CDR1 as SEHNR and CDR2 as FQNEAQ (reference sequence). In nucleotides, the CDR3 is TGTGCCAGTCGGAGACTAGCGGGAAATAAAGAGAGGGACAATGAGCAGTTCTTC. It translates to CASRRLAGNKERDNEQFF. Full variable domain (missing parts from reference TRBV7-9 and TRBJ2-1): DTGVSQNPRHKITKRGQNVTFRCDPISEHNRLYWYRQTLGQGPEFLTYFQNEAQLEKSRLLSDRFSAERPKGSFSTLEIQRTEQGDSAMYLCASRRLAGNKERDNEQFFGPGTRLTVL.

DNA of the CDR3: TGCGCCAGCAGCAAAGCGGGAGGGCTGAATGAGCAGTTCTTC. This codes for CASSKAGGLNEQFF. The chain links TRBV5-1 to TRBJ2-1, with 10 bases fitting TRBD2. The germline gives CDR1 SGHRS, CDR2 YFSETQ. With 4 bases clipped from V and 7 bases from J, the junction kept 5 bases outside the gene matches. The CDR3 length is 14 residues.

V usage is TRBV7-2 and J usage is TRBJ2-7, with 11 positions matching TRBD2. The CDR3 runs 15 residues. The J segment lost 5 bases and the V segment lost 3 bases, leaving 6 bases of the junction unmatched. Germline V CDR1 and CDR2: SGHTA, FQGNSA. CDR3 residues: CASSFFSGGADEQYF. The CDR3 DNA is TGTGCCAGCAGCTTCTTTAGCGGGGGGGCCGACGAGCAGTACTTC.

As to this clonotype: The junction does not match germline at one end; this may be a read error. This CDR3 is CVSSSPGVGETQYF. CDR3 nucleotides: TGTGTCAGCAGCTCCCCGGGGGTCGGGGAGACCCAGTACTTC. The chain joins TRBV7-2 to TRBJ2-5; a possible D gene is TRBD2 (6 bases). Germline V gene lookup returns CDR1 SGHTA and CDR2 FQGNSA. The CDR3 consists of 14 residues. The full variable domain, in which reference TRBV7-2 and TRBJ2-5 provide the parts outside the CDR3, is GAGVSQSPSNKVTEKGKDVELRCDPISGHTALYWYRQSLGQGLEFLIYFQGNSAPDKSGLPSDRFSAERTGGSVSTLTIQRTQQEDSAVYLCVSSSPGVGETQYFGPGTRLLVL.

The V gene is TRBV12-3 or TRBV12-4, the J gene TRBJ2-5, with D perhaps TRBD1 (6 bases). The CDR3 has 17 residues. V lost 7 bases to trimming and J lost 2 bases, with 23 bases between them. This CDR3 reads CASTIPNRDTLQETQYF. In DNA form, the CDR3 reads TGTGCCAGCACTATTCCCAACCGGGACACCCTGCAAGAGACCCAGTACTTC.

The gene calls are TRBV24-1 and TRBJ2-1, with 12 bases identical to TRBD2. Germline CDR1 is KGHDR and CDR2 is SFDVKD. V was clipped by 5 bases and J by 10 bases; unmatched bases: 14. The CDR3 runs to 17 residues. CDR3: CATSGVLAGGSFEEQFF. The CDR3 bases are TGTGCCACCAGTGGCGTACTAGCGGGGGGCTCCTTTGAGGAGCAGTTCTTC.

The chain uses TRBV2 and TRBJ1-2; 8 positions match TRBD1. This CDR3 comprises 15 residues. Per the germline V gene, CDR1 is SNHLY and CDR2 is FYNNEI. The V gene end was trimmed by 2 bases and the J gene end by 7 bases; junction bases not matched to a gene: 9. Here the CDR3 DNA reads TGTGCCAGCAGTGAATATCGGACAGGGACAACTGGCTACACCTTC. Its protein is CASSEYRTGTTGYTF.

In this sample, this clonotype turned up a few times. The rearrangement joins TRBV29-1 to TRBJ1-4; no clear D. V was shortened by 4 bases and J by 0 bases, with 6 bases between the two germline ends. The germline gives CDR1 SQVTM, CDR2 ANQGSEA. The CDR3 covers 13 residues. CDR3 sequence: CSVGSSTNEKLFF. In DNA, the CDR3 is TGCAGCGTTGGCAGCTCAACTAATGAAAAACTGTTTTTT.

The gene calls are TRBV5-1 and TRBJ2-7; D perhaps matches TRBD1 (6 bases). V was clipped by 0 bases and J by 3 bases, with 13 bases between them. This CDR3 spans 15 amino acids. Per germline, CDR1 SGHRS and CDR2 YFSETQ. The CDR3 is CASSLEDSHFYEQYF. For the CDR3, the DNA is TGCGCCAGCAGCTTGGAGGACAGCCACTTCTACGAGCAGTACTTC.

The genes are TRBV6-5 and TRBJ2-1; D is perhaps TRBD2 (6 bases). Trimming stripped 5 bases from V and 15 bases from J, with 17 bases between. The CDR3 sequence is 12 residues long. Germline V gene data show CDR1 as MNHEY and CDR2 as SVGAGI. The CDR3 DNA sequence: TGTGCCAGCAGTATGGACCGGGGGATGCGGTTCTTC. Translated, it gives CASSMDRGMRFF.

J is TRBJ1-4 and V is TRBV9, with 12 nucleotides matching TRBD1. Looked up from germline, CDR1 is SGDLS and CDR2 is YYNGEE. The J segment lost 7 bases and the V segment lost 4 bases, leaving 5 bases of the junction unmatched. The CDR3 is 15 residues long. The CDR3 sequence is CASSTGQGAFEKLFF. The CDR3 bases are TGTGCCAGCAGCACGGGACAGGGGGCTTTTGAAAAACTGTTTTTT.

This clonotype was picked up one time. V is TRBV2 and J is TRBJ2-3, with a tentative D call TRBD1 (5 bases). V lost 0 bases to trimming and J lost 4 bases, with 8 bases between them. Germline V CDR1 and CDR2: SNHLY, FYNNEI. The CDR3 loop spans 14 amino acids. CDR3 nucleotide sequence: TGTGCCAGCAGTGAAGCCCCAGGGCCAGATACGCAGTATTTT. As protein: CASSEAPGPDTQYF. The full variable domain, its missing parts supplied by reference TRBV2 and TRBJ2-3, is EPEVTQTPSHQVTQMGQEVILRCVPISNHLYFYWYRQILGQKVEFLVSFYNNEISEKSEIFDDQFSVERPDGSNFTLKIRSTKLEDSAMYFCASSEAPGPDTQYFGPGTRLTVL.

The genes are TRBV6-2 or TRBV6-3 and TRBJ2-1, with unresolved D. With 2 bases removed from V and 8 bases from J, the gap between germline ends came to 13 bases. This CDR3 contains 14 residues. Germline lookup yields CDR1 MNHEY and CDR2 SVGEGT. The CDR3 sequence: CASSYLGADYEQFF. In DNA, the CDR3 is TGTGCCAGCAGTTACCTTGGTGCCGACTATGAGCAGTTCTTC.

CDR3 in DNA: TGTGCCAGCACAGTACGCGGGGCTGAGGAGACCCAGTACTTC. Translating it yields CASTVRGAEETQYF. The V and J genes are TRBV2 and TRBJ2-5; D may be TRBD2 (6 bases). CDR3 length: 14 amino acids. V was pared by 7 bases and J by 5 bases, with 17 bases between. Germline V CDR1 and CDR2: SNHLY, FYNNEI.

The chain has TRBV5-1 and TRBJ2-7; tentative D call: TRBD1 (6 bases). Germline lookup yields CDR1 SGHRS and CDR2 YFSETQ. This CDR3 is built from 13 residues. V lost 1 base and J 7 bases, leaving 12 bases between the germline ends. CDR3 sequence: CASSLQGIGEQYF. The CDR3 DNA is TGCGCCAGCAGCTTGCAGGGGATAGGTGAGCAGTACTTC. The whole variable domain, filled in from reference TRBV5-1 and TRBJ2-7, reads KAGVTQTPRYLIKTRGQQVTLSCSPISGHRSVSWYQQTPGQGLQFLFEYFSETQRNKGNFPGRFSGRQFSNSRSEMNVSTLELGDSALYLCASSLQGIGEQYFGPGTRLTVT.

This clonotype was recorded a few times. J is TRBJ2-3 and V is TRBV4-3; the match to TRBD2 covers 9 bases. The V segment lost 3 bases and the J segment 3 bases; nucleotides outside the gene matches: 10. The CDR3 loop spans 17 amino acids. In germline, CDR1 is LGHNA, CDR2 YSLEER. In DNA, the CDR3 is TGCGCCAGCAGCCATCTTAATCTAGCGGGGAGGACAGATACGCAGTATTTT. Residues: CASSHLNLAGRTDTQYF.

The chain has TRBV20-1 and TRBJ2-3; D call uncertain. Trimming removed 1 base from V and 2 bases from J, with 7 bases in between. Germline CDR1 is DFQATT and CDR2 is SNEGSKA (reference sequence). The CDR3 sequence is 13 residues long. This CDR3 reads CSARGQATDTQYF. As DNA, the CDR3 is TGCAGTGCTAGAGGGCAGGCCACAGATACGCAGTATTTT.

The chain links TRBV4-1 to TRBJ2-1; 7 nucleotides agree with TRBD2. CDR3 length: 15 residues. Trimming removed 2 bases from V and 5 bases from J; junction bases left unmatched: 6. Looked up from germline, CDR1 is MGHRA and CDR2 is YSYEKL. The DNA of the CDR3 is TGCGCCAGCAGCCAATTTCCGGGACTACACAATGAGCAGTTCTTC. Translated, it gives CASSQFPGLHNEQFF.